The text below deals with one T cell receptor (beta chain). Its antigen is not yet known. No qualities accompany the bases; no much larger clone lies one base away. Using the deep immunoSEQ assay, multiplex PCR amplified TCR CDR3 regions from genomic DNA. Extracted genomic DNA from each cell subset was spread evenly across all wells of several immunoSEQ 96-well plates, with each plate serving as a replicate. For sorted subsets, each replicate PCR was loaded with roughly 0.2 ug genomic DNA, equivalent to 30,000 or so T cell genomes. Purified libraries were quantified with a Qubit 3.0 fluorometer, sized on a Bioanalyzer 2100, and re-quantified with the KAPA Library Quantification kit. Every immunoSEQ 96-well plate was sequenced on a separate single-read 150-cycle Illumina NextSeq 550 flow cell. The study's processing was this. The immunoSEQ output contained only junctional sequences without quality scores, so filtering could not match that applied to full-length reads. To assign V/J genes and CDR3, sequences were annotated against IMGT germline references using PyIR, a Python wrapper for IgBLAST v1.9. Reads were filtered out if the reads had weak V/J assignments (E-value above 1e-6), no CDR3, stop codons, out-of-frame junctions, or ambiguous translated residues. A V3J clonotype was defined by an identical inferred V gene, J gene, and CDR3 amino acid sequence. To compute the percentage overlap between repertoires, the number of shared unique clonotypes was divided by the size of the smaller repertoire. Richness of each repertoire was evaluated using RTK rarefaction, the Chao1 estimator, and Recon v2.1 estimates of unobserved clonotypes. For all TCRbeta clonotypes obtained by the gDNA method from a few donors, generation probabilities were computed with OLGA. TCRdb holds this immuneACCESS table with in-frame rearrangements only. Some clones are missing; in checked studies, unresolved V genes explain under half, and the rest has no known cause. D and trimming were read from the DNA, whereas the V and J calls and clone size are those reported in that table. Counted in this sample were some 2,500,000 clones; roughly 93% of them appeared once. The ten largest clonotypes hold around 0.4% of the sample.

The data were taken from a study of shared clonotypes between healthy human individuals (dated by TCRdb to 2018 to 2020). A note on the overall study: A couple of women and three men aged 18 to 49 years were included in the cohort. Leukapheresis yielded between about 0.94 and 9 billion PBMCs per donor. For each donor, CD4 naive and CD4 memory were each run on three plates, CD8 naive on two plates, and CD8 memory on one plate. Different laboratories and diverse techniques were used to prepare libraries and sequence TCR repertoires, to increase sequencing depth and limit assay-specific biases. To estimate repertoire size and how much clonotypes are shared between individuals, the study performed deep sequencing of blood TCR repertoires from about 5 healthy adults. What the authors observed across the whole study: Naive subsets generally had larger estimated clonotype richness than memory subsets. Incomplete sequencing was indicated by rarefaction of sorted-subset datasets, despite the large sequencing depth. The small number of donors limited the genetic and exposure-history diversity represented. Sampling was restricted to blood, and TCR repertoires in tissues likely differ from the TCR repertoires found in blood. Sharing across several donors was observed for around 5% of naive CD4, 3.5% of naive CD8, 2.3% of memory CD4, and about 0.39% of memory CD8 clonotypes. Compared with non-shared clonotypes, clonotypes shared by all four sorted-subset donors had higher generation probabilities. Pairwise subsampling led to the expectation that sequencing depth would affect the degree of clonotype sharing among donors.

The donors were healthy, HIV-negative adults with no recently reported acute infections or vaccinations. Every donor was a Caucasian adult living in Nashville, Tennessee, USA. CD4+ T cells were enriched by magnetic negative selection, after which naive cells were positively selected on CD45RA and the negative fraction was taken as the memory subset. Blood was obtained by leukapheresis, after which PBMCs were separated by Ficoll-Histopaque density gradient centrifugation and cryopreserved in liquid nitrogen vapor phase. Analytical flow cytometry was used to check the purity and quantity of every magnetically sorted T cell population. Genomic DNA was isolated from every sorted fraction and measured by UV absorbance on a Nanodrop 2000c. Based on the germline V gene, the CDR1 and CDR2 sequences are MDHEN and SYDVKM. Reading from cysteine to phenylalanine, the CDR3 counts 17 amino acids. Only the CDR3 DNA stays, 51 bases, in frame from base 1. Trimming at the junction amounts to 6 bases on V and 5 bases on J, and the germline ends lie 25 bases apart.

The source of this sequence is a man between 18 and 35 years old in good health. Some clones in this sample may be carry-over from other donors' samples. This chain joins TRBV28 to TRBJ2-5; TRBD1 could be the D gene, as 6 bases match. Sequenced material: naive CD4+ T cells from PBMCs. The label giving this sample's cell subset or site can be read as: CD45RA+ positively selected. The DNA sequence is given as TGTGCCAGCAGGACACCGGGACACCGGGTCCCCGGGGAGACCCAGTACTTC. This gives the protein CASRTPGHRVPGETQYF.